In this sample, the clone carrying this TCR beta chain turned up a few times. What it binds is unknown. This sample was taken from a study of T-cell reconstitution after alpha-beta-depleted transplantation in children. Trimming stripped 0 bases from V and 5 bases from J, with 10 bases between. The CDR3 consists of 14 residues. CDR1 is LNHNV, CDR2 YYDKDF, per germline (reference sequence). The TCRbeta library was prepared with unique molecular identifiers. TCRdb analysed the PCR reads with MiXCR anew, one entry per CDR3 protein. The sample lists about 200,000 distinct CDR3 sequences; around 9.2% were seen once. Findings and caveats of the study: Certain patients had high TCRbeta diversity at day 60, and it came from recipient T cells and thymic progenitors that survived. At the one-year point after transplant, T-cell counts and TCRbeta diversity were found to come mostly from T cells that had been newly produced.

The material sequenced was PBMCs, mostly from graft donor cells, taken 360 days after TCRalphabeta/CD19-depleted stem cell transplant. This TCR derives from a male patient under 10 years old who had a stem cell transplant for acute myeloid leukemia, so the T cells may come from the graft donor. V is TRBV15 and J is TRBJ2-5; D call uncertain. The CDR3 DNA reads as TGTGCCACCAGCAGAGATCAAGATGAGGAGACCCAGTACTTC. Its translation is CATSRDQDEETQYF. Together with reference TRBV15 and TRBJ2-5, the CDR3 gives the full variable domain: DAMVIQNPRYQVTQFGKPVTLSCSQTLNHNVMYWYQQKSSQAPKLLFHYYDKDFNNEADTPDNFQSRRPNTSFCFLDIRSPGLGDTAMYLCATSRDQDEETQYFGPGTRLLVL.